The following is a TCR beta chain sequence with its context. Trimming removed 5 bases from V and 4 bases from J; junction bases left unmatched: 1. Germline CDR1 is KGHDR and CDR2 is SFDVKD. The length of the CDR3 is 14 residues. This specimen comes from a study of T cells in Graves' hyperthyroidism and ophthalmopathy. Authors of the study amplified TCR beta CDR3 regions from RNA transcripts. During a first-round RT-PCR of the TCR CDR3, the HTBI primer set was used. Each CDR3 protein is one row after TCRdb ran MiXCR on the multiplex PCR reads. The sample includes approximately 500,000 distinct CDR3 sequences, just over 45% of them seen just once.

The chain carries TRBV24-1 and TRBJ2-2, with TRBD1 matching over 9 bases. The material sequenced was peripheral blood or thyroid tissue (not recorded which). This clonotype was sampled from a woman under 30 with Graves' hyperthyroidism. In DNA form, the CDR3 reads TGTGCCACCAGTGGGACAGGGGCCACCGGGGAGCTGTTTTTT. Translation gives CATSGTGATGELFF.